These 18 T cell receptor beta chains were all obtained from the same sample, sequenced in a study of T cells in localized non-small cell lung cancer. TCRdb keeps only in-frame clones here, not all; method: immunoSEQ multiplex PCR. This table has over 30,000 clones, about 78% appearing once. The material was peripheral blood, obtained before any cancer treatment. The receptor source for this set is a male donor aged 60 or older with stage II squamous cell lung carcinoma.

The chain has TRBV5-4 and TRBJ2-1, with 7 bases identical to TRBD2. CDR1 is SGHNT and CDR2 is YYREEE in the germline V gene (reference sequence). This CDR3 has 11 residues. The CDR3 coding sequence is TGTAGAAGCGGGAACTACAATGAGCAGTTCTTC. It is translated as CRSGNYNEQFF.

The CDR3 bases are TGTGCCAGCAACTCAGGACCGAGCTCTGGAAACACCATATATTTT. Protein product: CASNSGPSSGNTIYF. The chain uses TRBV7-2 and TRBJ1-3, with D unresolved. The CDR3 has 15 residues. Germline loops: CDR1 SGHTA, CDR2 FQGNSA. Deletions cut 7 bases from V and 0 bases from J, with 13 bases between.

The V gene is TRBV20-1, the J gene TRBJ2-5; TRBD2 is a possible D gene (5 bases). Germline CDR1 DFQATT, CDR2 SNEGSKA (reference sequence). Trimming removed 6 bases from V and 7 bases from J, with 12 bases in between. The CDR3 runs to 11 residues. The CDR3 spells CSAGDIRTQYF. In DNA, the CDR3 is TGCAGTGCGGGAGACATAAGGACCCAGTACTTC.

DNA for the CDR3: TGTGCTAGTGGTTTGGACGACAGCTTAAACACTGAAGCTTTCTTT. Its translation: CASGLDDSLNTEAFF. The J gene is TRBJ1-1, the V gene TRBV12-5; TRBD1 might be the D (5 bases). Deletions cut 1 base from V and 2 bases from J, with 11 bases between. CDR1 LGHNT and CDR2 FRNRAP come from the germline V gene. The CDR3 length is 15 residues.

The J gene is TRBJ1-2, the V gene TRBV7-2; maybe TRBD1 (5 bases). V was shortened by 5 bases and J by 3 bases, with 10 bases between the two germline ends. This CDR3 comprises 13 residues. From germline, CDR1 is SGHTA and CDR2 FQGNSA. CDR3 nucleotide sequence: TGTGCCAGCAGCCGACAGCGGGACTATGGCTACACCTTC. This sequence encodes CASSRQRDYGYTF.

This sequence joins TRBV4-1 and TRBJ2-1; D gene uncertain. The V gene lost 0 bases and the J gene lost 2 bases, with 8 bases spanning the gap. Germline V gene sequence: CDR1 MGHRA, CDR2 YSYEKL. The CDR3 spans 15 residues. This CDR3 reads CASSQDNSPYNEQFF. The CDR3 DNA sequence: TGCGCCAGCAGCCAAGATAACAGCCCCTACAATGAGCAGTTCTTC.

By sample fraction, this clone is medium-sized (0.01 to 0.1%). This rearrangement joins TRBV6-5 to TRBJ1-1; D call uncertain. Trimming took off 2 bases at V and 5 bases at J, with 6 bases between the two ends. Germline V lookup: CDR1 MNHEY, CDR2 SVGAGI. The CDR3 sequence is 12 residues long. The CDR3: CASSYGGTEAFF. The CDR3 DNA reads as TGTGCCAGCAGTTACGGAGGTACTGAAGCTTTCTTT.

The chain recombines TRBV11-3 with TRBJ1-1, with TRBD1 identical over 11 bases. Germline V gene sequence: CDR1 SGHNT, CDR2 YENEEA. V trimming: 4 bases; J trimming: 4 bases; junction bases outside the gene matches: 2. The CDR3 sequence is 14 residues long. The CDR3 DNA follows: TGTGCCAGCAGCTCCGGACAGGGGGCCACTGAAGCTTTCTTT. Amino acids: CASSSGQGATEAFF. Together with reference TRBV11-3 and TRBJ1-1, the CDR3 gives the full variable domain: EAGVVQSPRYKIIEKKQPVAFWCNPISGHNTLYWYLQNLGQGPELLIRYENEEAVDDSQLPKDRFSAERLKGVDSTLKIQPAELGDSAVYLCASSSGQGATEAFFGQGTRLTVV.

This chain links TRBV4-1 with TRBJ1-1; 9 bases are a match to TRBD1. V dropped 6 bases and J dropped 6; count of bases not matched to a gene: 17. Germline CDR1 and CDR2: MGHRA and YSYEKL. The CDR3 is 17 amino acids. CDR3: CASSPQGARSFWAEAFF. CDR3 in DNA: TGCGCCAGCAGTCCACAGGGGGCGCGTTCTTTTTGGGCTGAAGCTTTCTTT.

This chain links TRBV2 with TRBJ1-4; the D is unclear. Trimming removed 1 base from V and 5 bases from J, with 14 bases in between. The CDR3 contains 16 residues. The V gene's germline CDR1 is SNHLY and CDR2 FYNNEI. CDR3 loop: CASSEGAWSPNEKLFF. In DNA form, the CDR3 reads TGTGCCAGCAGTGAAGGGGCGTGGTCCCCAAATGAAAAACTGTTTTTT.

The genes are TRBV30 and TRBJ1-6, with D hard to call. Germline CDR1 and CDR2: GTSNPN and SVGIG (reference sequence). The CDR3 spans 15 residues. Trimming shortened V by 0 bases and J by 3 bases, and 9 bases separated the two germline ends. CDR3 loop: CAWSVSASYNSPLHF. In DNA form, the CDR3 reads TGTGCCTGGAGTGTTTCTGCCAGCTATAATTCACCCCTCCACTTT. The complete variable domain, with remaining parts taken from reference TRBV30 and TRBJ1-6, reads SQTIHQWPATLVQPVGSPLSLECTVEGTSNPNLYWYRQAAGRGLQLLFYSVGIGQISSEVPQNLSASRPQDRQFILSSKKLLLSDSGFYLCAWSVSASYNSPLHFGNGTRLTVT.

This chain joins TRBV11-3 and TRBJ2-3, with D possibly matching TRBD1 (5 bases). The V gene lost 0 bases and the J gene lost 4 bases, with 8 bases spanning the gap. This CDR3 is built from 14 residues. Germline values: CDR1 SGHNT, CDR2 YENEEA. The CDR3, as DNA: TGTGCCAGCAGCTTAGAGGGGCCGGCAGATACGCAGTATTTT. Translation: CASSLEGPADTQYF.

V gene TRBV11-3 combines with J gene TRBJ2-7; TRBD1 aligns across 8 bases. Trimming at V came to 3 bases and at J to 1 base, leaving 5 bases not matched to a gene. Germline assignment: CDR1 SGHNT and CDR2 YENEEA. CDR3 length equals 15 residues. CDR3 in amino acids: CASSLGTGPSYEQYF. CDR3 in DNA: TGTGCCAGCAGCTTGGGGACAGGTCCATCCTACGAGCAGTACTTC.

The CDR3 bases are TGTGCCAGCATGGTAGGGCCCAACTCCTACAATGAGCAGTTCTTC. Translated: CASMVGPNSYNEQFF. The chain is built from TRBV2 and TRBJ2-1; D not resolved. V was cut by 7 bases and J by 0 bases, with 13 bases left in between. The CDR3 is made up of 15 amino acids. CDR1 and CDR2 (germline): SNHLY, FYNNEI.

The V gene is TRBV13, the J gene TRBJ1-1, with TRBD1 identical over 8 bases. This CDR3 is 13 amino acids long. Germline trimming cut 4 bases from V and 6 bases from J; bases unmatched to any gene: 4. Germline V gene lookup returns CDR1 PRHDT and CDR2 FYEKMQ (reference sequence). The chain's CDR3 is CASSYDRGAEAFF. DNA for the CDR3: TGTGCCAGCAGCTACGACAGGGGCGCTGAAGCTTTCTTT.

The V and J genes are TRBV19 and TRBJ1-2; maybe TRBD1 (6 bases). The CDR3 runs to 14 residues. Germline loops: CDR1 LNHDA, CDR2 SQIVND (reference sequence). V was cut by 3 bases and J by 4 bases, with 12 bases left in between. The CDR3 nucleotides read TGTGCCAGTAGTATTCGTGGGGGCTCCTATGGCTACACCTTC. This sequence encodes CASSIRGGSYGYTF.

The chain has TRBV9 and TRBJ1-1; no definite D call. The CDR3 consists of 15 residues. CDR1 SGDLS and CDR2 YYNGEE come from the germline V gene. V gave up 5 bases and J gave up 1 base, with 15 bases separating them. The CDR3 bases are TGTGCCAGCAGGGCGGAGGGCTCACCGAACACTGAAGCTTTCTTT. Encoded protein: CASRAEGSPNTEAFF.

The chain links TRBV29-1 to TRBJ2-5; D may be TRBD2 (7 bases). Trimming stripped 6 bases from V and 9 bases from J, with 23 bases between. Germline lookup yields CDR1 SQVTM and CDR2 ANQGSEA. There are 14 residues in the CDR3. DNA for the CDR3: TGCAGCGTAGGGAGGGGGACTGCTTCAGGGGCCCAGTACTTC. It is translated as CSVGRGTASGAQYF.